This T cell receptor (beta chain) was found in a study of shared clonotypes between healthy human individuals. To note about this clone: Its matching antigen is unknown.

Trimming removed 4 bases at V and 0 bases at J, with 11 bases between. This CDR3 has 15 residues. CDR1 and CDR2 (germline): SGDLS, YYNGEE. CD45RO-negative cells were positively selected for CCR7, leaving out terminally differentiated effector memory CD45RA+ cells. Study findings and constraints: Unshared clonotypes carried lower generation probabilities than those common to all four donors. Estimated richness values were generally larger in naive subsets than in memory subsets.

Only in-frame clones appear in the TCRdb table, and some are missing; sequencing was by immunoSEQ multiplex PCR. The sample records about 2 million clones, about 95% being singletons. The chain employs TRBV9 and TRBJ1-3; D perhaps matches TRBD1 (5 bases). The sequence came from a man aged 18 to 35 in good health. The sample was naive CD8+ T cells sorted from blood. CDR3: CASSSGAGSGNTIYF. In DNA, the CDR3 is TGTGCCAGCAGCAGTGGGGCAGGCTCTGGAAACACCATATATTTT.